The rows below give T cell receptor beta chains drawn from one sample of a study of blood T cell repertoires in COVID-19. The method was immunoSEQ multiplex PCR; TCRdb's version includes in-frame clones alone and lacks a portion of them. Seen here are approximately 97,000 clones, less than 95% observed once, and the top ten hold 1.5% to 2%. Sample: peripheral blood. The receptor source for this set is a man in his 60s with acute or convalescent COVID-19. Each CDR3 is given with its conserved first and last residue. The D gene is left open where the match is weak. Not all rows give a size; the values are once, few, many and, for expanded clones, a class.

D,size,V,J,CDR3,DNA
-,-,TRBV7-6,TRBJ2-5,CASADPLGETQYF,TGTGCCAGCGCTGATCCTCTCGGGGAGACCCAGTACTTC
TRBD1,-,TRBV19,TRBJ1-2,CASSNRARTGGYTF,TGTGCCAGTAGTAACCGTGCGCGGACAGGGGGCTACACCTTC
TRBD1,-,TRBV4-1,TRBJ1-4,CASSFRTGRDEKLFF,TGCGCCAGCAGCTTTCGGACAGGACGGGATGAAAAACTGTTTTTT
-,-,TRBV19,TRBJ1-2,CASSIGARTAYGYTF,TGTGCCAGTAGTATAGGCGCCAGGACTGCCTATGGCTACACCTTC
TRBD2,-,TRBV5-5,TRBJ2-1,CASSLATSGGAYNEQFF,TGTGCCAGCAGCTTGGCTACTAGCGGGGGGGCCTACAATGAGCAGTTCTTC
-,-,TRBV5-1,TRBJ1-1,CASSLLAGGLSEAFF,TGCGCCAGCAGCTTATTAGCCGGTGGATTGAGTGAAGCTTTCTTT
-,once,TRBV18,TRBJ1-1,CASSTDTLRGEAFF,TGTGCCAGCTCAACCGACACTCTGCGGGGCGAAGCTTTCTTT
-,-,TRBV5-1,TRBJ1-4,CASSQGLLYNEKLFF,TGCGCCAGCAGCCAGGGACTGCTCTATAATGAAAAACTGTTTTTT
-,-,TRBV12-3/TRBV12-4,TRBJ1-2,CASSLLEGLGYTF,TGTGCCAGCAGTCTACTGGAGGGGCTCGGCTACACCTTC
TRBD1,-,TRBV28,TRBJ2-3,CANFNRDRGLSAGQYF,TGTGCCAACTTTAACCGGGACAGGGGCTTATCGGCGGGGCAGTATTTT